This TCR beta chain came from a study of CD8 T cells in Susac syndrome. Sequencing targeted TCR beta in blood CD8+ and CD4+ T cells. Random hexamers were used to reverse transcribe the RNA input (about 0.5 to 1 ug). Coverage of TCR beta CDR3 amplification by immunoSEQ multiplex PCR extended to 54 Vbeta and 13 Jbeta. One entry per CDR3 protein results from TCRdb running MiXCR on the immunoSEQ multiplex PCR reads. The sample shows roughly 170,000 distinct CDR3 sequences, around 93% of them seen only once. J gave up 8 bases and V 0 bases, and 8 bases lay outside the gene matches. The CDR3 is 16 amino acids. The germline V gene encodes CDR1 SGHDT and CDR2 YYEEEE.

What was sequenced was CD4+ T cells from PBMCs. This clonotype was obtained from a human donor with multiple sclerosis. V is TRBV5-6 and J is TRBJ2-1; 10 bases are a match to TRBD2. This CDR3 reads CASSLVTAGGLDEQFF. The CDR3 nucleotides read TGTGCCAGCAGCTTGGTTACAGCGGGAGGGCTCGATGAGCAGTTCTTC.